This T cell receptor beta chain was sequenced during a study of cytomegalovirus exposure and HLA in healthy donors. Findings and limits, study-wide: In a later analysis, several top co-occurrence clusters appeared linked to parvovirus B19, influenza, CMV and Epstein-Barr virus.

Primers for the PCR totalled 60 Vbeta and 13 Jbeta. Repertoires were generated with immunoSEQ multiplex PCR, while TCRdb's copy carries only in-frame clones and drops some. The sample includes about 190,000 clones, roughly four fifths seen only once; the top ten take 2.5% to 4%. Turning to this clone: Antigen unknown.

Input material: PBMCs. This TCR was recovered from a woman aged 25 to 39 in good health and CMV-seropositive.

CDR3 sequence (DNA): TGTGCCAGCAGCAAGATAGCGGGAGGGCACCAGCAGTTCTTC. Translated, it gives CASSKIAGGHQQFF. This sequence joins TRBV28 and TRBJ2-1; the match to TRBD2 covers 11 bases. Trimming took 6 bases from V and 11 from J; bases not matched to a gene: 9. The CDR3 covers 14 residues. The germline V gene has CDR1 MDHEN and CDR2 SYDVKM.